Below are 22 T cell receptor beta chains sequenced from a single sample in a study of blood T cells in healthy people across ages. Alongside a J-beta primer mix, a sample-barcoded 5' primer served in a second PCR lasting roughly 7 to 11 cycles. Via MiXCR, TCRdb re-called the 5' RACE reads, giving one row per CDR3 protein. The profile shows about 1.5 million distinct CDR3 sequences, about 45% of them singletons. The sequencing input was blood. These receptors all stem from a woman aged 18-30 years in good health.

This chain uses TRBV6-6 with TRBJ2-5; no clear D gene. The closer fit of TRBJ2-7 to the DNA end suggests the J call may be wrong. The CDR3 consists of 13 residues. Germline CDR1 reads MNHNY; CDR2 reads SVGAGI (reference sequence). The CDR3 DNA follows: TGTGCCAGCAGTTATGGGGTGGGTCTCGAGCAGTACTTC. Amino acids: CASSYGVGLEQYF.

As concerns this clonotype: Just one base apart from a much larger clone, this may be a read error. The genes are TRBV10-3 and TRBJ2-1, with D perhaps matching TRBD1 (6 bases). Trimming took 0 bases from V and 9 from J, leaving 18 bases between them. This CDR3 region has 16 residues. Germline loops: CDR1 ENHRY, CDR2 SYGVKD. CDR3 coding DNA: TGTGCCATCAGTGAGTCATCAGAGGGGGTGACAAGTGAGCAGTTCTTC. This codes for CAISESSEGVTSEQFF.

This clonotype was counted a few times. The CDR3 sequence is CASTQAGGLTEAFF. Here the CDR3 DNA reads TGTGCCAGCACCCAAGCCGGGGGGCTCACTGAAGCTTTCTTT. V gene TRBV12-3 or TRBV12-4 combines with J gene TRBJ1-1; D is perhaps TRBD1 (6 bases). The CDR3 is made up of 14 amino acids. V was pared by 7 bases and J by 4 bases, with 16 bases between.

V gene TRBV7-7 combines with J gene TRBJ2-5, with 9 nucleotides matching TRBD1. Germline CDR1 SSHAT, CDR2 FNYEAQ (reference sequence). The CDR3 spans 15 residues. The CDR3 sequence: CASSEGQGYQETQYF. DNA for the CDR3: TGTGCTAGCTCCGAGGGACAGGGCTACCAAGAGACCCAGTACTTC.

The chain links TRBV11-2 to TRBJ2-1; D unclear. The CDR3 covers 15 residues. V was pared by 8 bases and J by 1 base, with 15 bases between. Germline lookup yields CDR1 SGHAT and CDR2 FQNNGV. The CDR3 reads CASDRGAGSYNEQFF. The CDR3 bases are TGTGCCAGCGACCGAGGAGCAGGTTCCTACAATGAGCAGTTCTTC.

The chain has TRBV20-1 and TRBJ2-5; D not certain. The CDR3 contains 11 residues. The V end lost 3 bases, the J end lost 11 bases, and 13 bases lay between the germline ends. Germline V gives CDR1 DFQATT, CDR2 SNEGSKA (reference sequence). CDR3 sequence reads: CSASLSLEQYF. As DNA, the CDR3 is TGCAGTGCTAGCCTATCCCTGGAGCAGTACTTC.

The chain couples TRBV29-1 to TRBJ2-1; D is ambiguous. The J call may be wrong; the DNA end is better matched by TRBJ2-7. Per the germline V gene, CDR1 is SQVTM and CDR2 is ANQGSEA. The length of the CDR3 is 16 residues. CDR3 nucleotide sequence: TGCAGCGTTGAAGATCACACGGCGGCATCCTACAATGAGCAGTACTTC. Its protein is CSVEDHTAASYNEQYF.

This chain joins TRBV12-3 or TRBV12-4 and TRBJ1-5; D remains ambiguous. V lost 3 bases to trimming and J lost 10 bases, with 10 bases between them. The CDR3 contains 12 residues. The CDR3 loop is CASSFGEQPQHF. In nucleotides, the CDR3 is TGTGCCAGCAGTTTCGGGGAACAACCCCAGCATTTT.

V usage is TRBV20-1 and J usage is TRBJ1-1; D uncertain. CDR1 and CDR2 from the germline V gene are DFQATT and SNEGSKA (reference sequence). Deletions cut 7 bases from V and 1 base from J, with 16 bases between. The CDR3 totals 14 residues. CDR3 bases: TGCAGTGTTCCGCCCAATACACCGAACACTGAAGCTTTCTTT. Protein sequence: CSVPPNTPNTEAFF.

V is TRBV29-1 and J is TRBJ1-5; 9 bases match TRBD1. Germline-derived CDR1 and CDR2 are SQVTM and ANQGSEA. The ends lost 8 bases at V and 7 bases at J; junction bases unmatched: 15. The CDR3 contains 15 residues. The CDR3 sequence: CSSTGGIEFLQPQHF. As DNA, the CDR3 is TGCAGCTCAACAGGGGGCATAGAGTTTTTACAGCCCCAGCATTTT.

This clonotype was seen a few times. This sequence joins TRBV6-6 and TRBJ2-1; TRBD2 aligns across 7 bases. With V trimmed by 5 bases and J by 6 bases, 10 bases remained unmatched. CDR1 and CDR2 from the germline V gene are MNHNY and SVGAGI (reference sequence). This CDR3 contains 15 residues. CDR3 residues: CASSVTSHGSNEQFF. CDR3 nucleotide sequence: TGTGCCAGCAGTGTGACTAGCCATGGGAGCAATGAGCAGTTCTTC.

This clonotype has a count of ten or more. The chain uses TRBV2 and TRBJ2-3; no clear D. Germline-derived CDR1 and CDR2 are SNHLY and FYNNEI. V was trimmed by 5 bases and J by 6 bases, leaving 9 bases between them. The CDR3 is 12 amino acids. The CDR3 sequence: CASSTDWDTQYF. The CDR3 coding sequence is TGTGCCAGCAGTACGGATTGGGATACGCAGTATTTT.

The genes are TRBV24-1 and TRBJ2-3, with D hard to call. Trimming left V 9 bases short and J 4 bases short, with 10 bases between. CDR1 KGHDR and CDR2 SFDVKD come from the germline V gene. The CDR3 spans 12 residues. CDR3 residues: CATRQRSDTQYF. CDR3 DNA: TGTGCCACCCGTCAAAGGTCAGATACGCAGTATTTT.

The chain employs TRBV3-1 and TRBJ1-2, with D possibly matching TRBD1 (6 bases). Germline CDR1 reads LGHDT; CDR2 reads YNNKEL (reference sequence). V was trimmed by 6 bases and J by 6 bases, leaving 17 bases between them. The CDR3 runs 14 residues. This CDR3 reads CASSPGTTDHGYTF. CDR3 in DNA: TGTGCCAGCAGTCCTGGGACAACGGACCATGGCTACACCTTC.

The chain carries TRBV20-1 and TRBJ2-3, with 12 bases fitting TRBD2. The length of the CDR3 is 16 residues. Germline values: CDR1 DFQATT, CDR2 SNEGSKA (reference sequence). After removal of 8 bases from V and 2 bases from J, the junction contained 11 bases not matched to a gene. As DNA, the CDR3 is TGCAGTCCTTCTCATGGACTAGCGGGGTTCACAGATACGCAGTATTTT. It is translated as CSPSHGLAGFTDTQYF.

Only a few counts were recorded for this clonotype. The chain combines TRBV11-3 with TRBJ2-3; the match to TRBD2 covers 10 bases. The CDR3 is made up of 16 amino acids. The V gene's germline CDR1 is SGHNT and CDR2 YENEEA. With 5 bases clipped from V and 2 bases from J, the junction kept 7 bases outside the gene matches. The CDR3 loop is CASSAASGGATDTQYF. In DNA form, the CDR3 reads TGTGCCAGCAGCGCCGCAAGCGGGGGGGCCACAGATACGCAGTATTTT.

The V call is TRBV19, the J call TRBJ1-1; no clear D gene. V was clipped by 8 bases and J by 5 bases, with 15 bases between them. The CDR3 sequence is 13 residues long. Per germline, CDR1 LNHDA and CDR2 SQIVND (reference sequence). The CDR3 DNA follows: TGTGCCAGTCGCCCAGGAATCGGTACTGAAGCTTTCTTT. Encoded protein: CASRPGIGTEAFF.

The table lists this clonotype with a few counts. This chain uses TRBV4-1 with TRBJ2-5; D gene unclear. Trimming stripped 1 base from V and 0 bases from J, with 6 bases between. The germline V gene encodes CDR1 MGHRA and CDR2 YSYEKL. CDR3 length: 14 amino acids. Here the CDR3 reads CASSQAANQETQYF. The CDR3 nucleotides are TGCGCCAGCAGCCAAGCGGCCAACCAAGAGACCCAGTACTTC.

J is TRBJ2-1 and V is TRBV9; 9 positions agree with TRBD2. V trimming: 2 bases; J trimming: 0 bases; junction bases outside the gene matches: 9. The CDR3 contains 18 residues. Germline V gene sequence: CDR1 SGDLS, CDR2 YYNGEE. As DNA, the CDR3 is TGTGCCAGCAGCGTGCTAGCGGGGCCCTTCCTCTCCTACAATGAGCAGTTCTTC. Translated, it gives CASSVLAGPFLSYNEQFF.

This rearrangement joins TRBV5-1 to TRBJ2-1, with 8 bases aligning to TRBD2. TRBJ2-7 matches the DNA end more closely, so the J call is doubtful. Germline lookup yields CDR1 SGHRS and CDR2 YFSETQ. The CDR3 has 16 residues. The CDR3 region is CASSLWTGGKYNEQYF. CDR3 nucleotides: TGCGCCAGCAGCTTGTGGACGGGGGGGAAATACAATGAGCAGTACTTC.

V usage is TRBV5-1 and J usage is TRBJ1-6, with 9 bases identical to TRBD1. The CDR3 contains 15 residues. After removal of 4 bases from V and 2 bases from J, the junction contained 1 base not matched to a gene. Germline CDR1 reads SGHRS; CDR2 reads YFSETQ. In DNA form, the CDR3 reads TGCGCCAGCAGCGGGACAGGGCCCTATAATTCACCCCTCCACTTT. It specifies CASSGTGPYNSPLHF.

This clonotype was observed a few times. The rearrangement uses TRBV3-1 and TRBJ2-1; weak D call: TRBD2 (5 bases). Trimming removed 5 bases at V and 13 bases at J, with 18 bases between. This CDR3 region has 13 residues. Germline V gives CDR1 LGHDT, CDR2 YNNKEL (reference sequence). The DNA of the CDR3 is TGTGCCAGCAGCATTCGGAGGCTAGCCGCTCAGTTCTTC. Residues: CASSIRRLAAQFF.